This T cell receptor beta chain emerged from a study of T cell changes during pregnancy in multiple sclerosis. Clones were sequenced by immunoSEQ multiplex PCR, and TCRdb holds only the in-frame ones, with some missing. The sample holds under 50,000 clones, roughly 92% seen once. This clone was recorded once. The input for sequencing was CD4+ T cells from peripheral blood mononuclear cells, taken in the second trimester of pregnancy. The clonotype originates from a female donor in good health, enrolled as a control in a pregnancy study.

CDR3 loop: CASSPNVGGKANYGYTF. DNA for the CDR3: TGTGCCAGCTCACCTAATGTCGGGGGGAAAGCTAACTATGGCTACACCTTC. J is TRBJ1-2 and V is TRBV18, with D possibly TRBD1 on 5 matching bases. CDR3 length equals 17 residues. V lost 3 bases and J lost 0, with 17 bases in between. CDR1 and CDR2 (germline): KGHSH, LQKENI.